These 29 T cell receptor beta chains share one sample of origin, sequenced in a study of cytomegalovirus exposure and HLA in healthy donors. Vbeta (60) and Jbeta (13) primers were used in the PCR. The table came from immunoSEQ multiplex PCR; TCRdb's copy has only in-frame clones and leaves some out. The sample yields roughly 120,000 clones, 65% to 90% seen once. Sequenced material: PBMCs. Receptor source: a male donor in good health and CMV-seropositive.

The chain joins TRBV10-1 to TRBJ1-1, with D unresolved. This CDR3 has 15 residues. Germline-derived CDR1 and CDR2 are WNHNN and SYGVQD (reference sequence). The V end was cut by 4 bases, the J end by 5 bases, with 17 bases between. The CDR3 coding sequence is TGCGCCAGCAGTGCCGCTGGACTTTCCCATACTGAAGCTTTCTTT. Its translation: CASSAAGLSHTEAFF.

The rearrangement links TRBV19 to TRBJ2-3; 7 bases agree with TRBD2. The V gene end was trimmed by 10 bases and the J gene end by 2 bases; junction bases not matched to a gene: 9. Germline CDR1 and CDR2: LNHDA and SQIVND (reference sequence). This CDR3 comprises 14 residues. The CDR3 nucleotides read TGTGCCACAAGGTTAGCGGGCGACACAGATACGCAGTATTTT. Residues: CATRLAGDTDTQYF.

The chain's CDR3 is CASSLQTSRGDNEQFF. The DNA for the CDR3 is TGTGCCAGCAGCCTACAGACTAGCAGAGGGGACAATGAGCAGTTCTTC. V is TRBV7-2 and J is TRBJ2-1; TRBD2 matches at 7 bases. V lost 5 bases and J lost 5; bases outside the gene matches: 12. CDR1 and CDR2 from the germline V gene are SGHTA and FQGNSA. CDR3 length equals 16 residues.

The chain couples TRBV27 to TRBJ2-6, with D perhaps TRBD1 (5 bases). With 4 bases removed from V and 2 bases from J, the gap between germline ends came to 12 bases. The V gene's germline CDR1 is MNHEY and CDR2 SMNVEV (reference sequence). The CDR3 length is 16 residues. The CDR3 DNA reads TGTGCCAGCAGTTCCACAGGAGTAGCTGGGGCCAACGTCCTGACTTTC. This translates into CASSSTGVAGANVLTF. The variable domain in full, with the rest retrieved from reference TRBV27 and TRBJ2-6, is EAQVTQNPRYLITVTGKKLTVTCSQNMNHEYMSWYRQDPGLGLRQIYYSMNVEVTDKGDVPEGYKVSRKEKRNFPLILESPSPNQTSLYFCASSSTGVAGANVLTFGAGSRLTVL.

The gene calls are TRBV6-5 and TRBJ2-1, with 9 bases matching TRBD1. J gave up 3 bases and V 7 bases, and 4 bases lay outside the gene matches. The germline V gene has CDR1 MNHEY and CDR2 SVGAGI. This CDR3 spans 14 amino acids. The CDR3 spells CASKPGQGYNEQFF. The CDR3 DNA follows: TGTGCCAGCAAGCCGGGACAGGGCTACAATGAGCAGTTCTTC.

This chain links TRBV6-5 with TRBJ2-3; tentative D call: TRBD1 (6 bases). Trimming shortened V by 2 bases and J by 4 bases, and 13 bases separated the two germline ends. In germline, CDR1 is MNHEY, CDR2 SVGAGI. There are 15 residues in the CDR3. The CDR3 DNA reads TGTGCCAGCAGTTACCGATTCAGGGGCCCAGATACGCAGTATTTT. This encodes CASSYRFRGPDTQYF.

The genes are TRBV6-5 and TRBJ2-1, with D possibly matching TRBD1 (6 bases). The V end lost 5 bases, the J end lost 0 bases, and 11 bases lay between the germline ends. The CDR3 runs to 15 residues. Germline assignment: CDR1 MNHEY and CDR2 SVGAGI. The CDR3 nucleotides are TGTGCCAGCAGTCCCAGGACAGCCTCCTACAATGAGCAGTTCTTC. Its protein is CASSPRTASYNEQFF.

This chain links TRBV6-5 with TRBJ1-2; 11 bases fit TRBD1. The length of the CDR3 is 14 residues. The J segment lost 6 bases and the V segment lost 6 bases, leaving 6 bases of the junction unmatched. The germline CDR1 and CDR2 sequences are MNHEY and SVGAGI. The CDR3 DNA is TGTGCCAGCAGCCGGGACAGGGGGGTTGATGGCTACACCTTC. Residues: CASSRDRGVDGYTF.

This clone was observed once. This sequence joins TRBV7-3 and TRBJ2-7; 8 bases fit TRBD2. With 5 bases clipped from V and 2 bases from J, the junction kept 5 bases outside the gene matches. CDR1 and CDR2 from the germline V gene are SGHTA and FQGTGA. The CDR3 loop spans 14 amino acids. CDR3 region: CASSLGGDPYEQYF. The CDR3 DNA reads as TGTGCCAGCAGCCTCGGGGGGGACCCCTACGAGCAGTACTTC.

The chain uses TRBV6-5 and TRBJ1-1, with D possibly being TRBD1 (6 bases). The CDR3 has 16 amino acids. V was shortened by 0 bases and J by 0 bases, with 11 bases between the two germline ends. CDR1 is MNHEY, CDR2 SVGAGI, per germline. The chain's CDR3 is CASSYSAGAMNTEAFF. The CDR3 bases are TGTGCCAGCAGTTACTCGGCAGGGGCCATGAACACTGAAGCTTTCTTT.

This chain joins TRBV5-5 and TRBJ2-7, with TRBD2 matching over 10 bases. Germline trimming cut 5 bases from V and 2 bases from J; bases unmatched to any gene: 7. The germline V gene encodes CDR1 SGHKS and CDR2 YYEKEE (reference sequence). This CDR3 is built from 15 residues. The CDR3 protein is CASRLAGVITYEQYF. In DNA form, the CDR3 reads TGTGCCAGCAGGCTAGCGGGAGTAATAACCTACGAGCAGTACTTC.

CDR3 coding DNA: TGTGCCAGCAGCGAGGGACAGGGTCGCGCCACTGAAGCTTTCTTT. Its protein product is CASSEGQGRATEAFF. The chain links TRBV9 to TRBJ1-1; 9 bases are shared with TRBD1. Germline CDR1 reads SGDLS; CDR2 reads YYNGEE. The CDR3 extends over 15 amino acids. The V segment lost 3 bases and the J segment 4 bases; nucleotides outside the gene matches: 7. The full variable domain, its missing parts supplied by reference TRBV9 and TRBJ1-1, is DSGVTQTPKHLITATGQRVTLRCSPRSGDLSVYWYQQSLDQGLQFLIQYYNGEERAKGNILERFSAQQFPDLHSELNLSSLELGDSALYFCASSEGQGRATEAFFGQGTRLTVV.

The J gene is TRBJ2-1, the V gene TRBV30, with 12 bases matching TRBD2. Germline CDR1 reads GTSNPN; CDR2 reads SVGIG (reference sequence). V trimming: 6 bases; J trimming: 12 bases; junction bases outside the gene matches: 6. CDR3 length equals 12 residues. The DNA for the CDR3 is TGTGCCTGTACTAGCGGGAGGACCTGGCAGTTCTTC. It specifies CACTSGRTWQFF.

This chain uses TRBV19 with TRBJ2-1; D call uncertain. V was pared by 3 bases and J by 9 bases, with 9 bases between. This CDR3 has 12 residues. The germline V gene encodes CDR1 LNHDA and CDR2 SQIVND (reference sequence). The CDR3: CASSIPPGEQFF. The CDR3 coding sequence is TGTGCCAGTAGTATCCCCCCAGGTGAGCAGTTCTTC.

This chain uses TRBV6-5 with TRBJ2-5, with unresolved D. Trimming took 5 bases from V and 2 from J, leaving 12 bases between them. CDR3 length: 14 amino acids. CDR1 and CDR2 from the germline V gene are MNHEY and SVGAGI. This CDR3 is CASSKHVSQETQYF. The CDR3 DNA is TGTGCCAGCAGTAAACACGTCAGTCAAGAGACCCAGTACTTC.

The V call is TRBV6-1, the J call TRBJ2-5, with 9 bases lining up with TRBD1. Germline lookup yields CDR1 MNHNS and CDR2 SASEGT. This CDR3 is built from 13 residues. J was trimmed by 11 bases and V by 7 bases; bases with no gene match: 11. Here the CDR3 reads CASNTGGRLGQYF. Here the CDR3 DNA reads TGTGCCAGCAATACAGGGGGCCGCCTTGGGCAGTACTTC.

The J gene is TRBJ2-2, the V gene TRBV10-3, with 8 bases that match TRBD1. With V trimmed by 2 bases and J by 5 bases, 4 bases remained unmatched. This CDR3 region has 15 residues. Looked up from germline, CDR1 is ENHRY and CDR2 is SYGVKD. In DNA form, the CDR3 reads TGTGCCATCAGTGAGAGGACAGGGACTACCGGGGAGCTGTTTTTT. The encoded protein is CAISERTGTTGELFF.

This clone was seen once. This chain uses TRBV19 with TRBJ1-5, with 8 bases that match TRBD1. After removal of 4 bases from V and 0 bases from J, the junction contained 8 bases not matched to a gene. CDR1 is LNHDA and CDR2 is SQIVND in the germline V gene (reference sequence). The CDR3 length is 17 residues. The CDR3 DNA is TGTGCCAGTAGTAACTCAGGGGGCGCGCATAGCAATCAGCCCCAGCATTTT. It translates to CASSNSGGAHSNQPQHF.

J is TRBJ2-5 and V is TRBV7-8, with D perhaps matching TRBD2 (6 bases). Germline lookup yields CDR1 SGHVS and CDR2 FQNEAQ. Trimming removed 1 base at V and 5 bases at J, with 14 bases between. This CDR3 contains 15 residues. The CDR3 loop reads CASSLDAGRRETQYF. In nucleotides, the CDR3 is TGTGCCAGCAGCTTAGATGCGGGACGACGGGAGACCCAGTACTTC.

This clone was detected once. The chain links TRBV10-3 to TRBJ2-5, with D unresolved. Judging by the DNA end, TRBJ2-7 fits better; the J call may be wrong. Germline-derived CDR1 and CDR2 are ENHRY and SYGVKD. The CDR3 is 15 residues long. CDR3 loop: CAISESMVISYEQYF. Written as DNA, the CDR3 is TGTGCCATCAGTGAGTCGATGGTTATCTCCTACGAGCAGTACTTC.

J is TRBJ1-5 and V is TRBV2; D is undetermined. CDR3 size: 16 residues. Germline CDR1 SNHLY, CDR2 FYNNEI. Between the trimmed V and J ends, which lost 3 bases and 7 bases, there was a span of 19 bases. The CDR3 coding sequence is TGTGCCAGCAGTGATACCTGGGGAGGGTCGGTACAGCCCCAGCATTTT. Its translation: CASSDTWGGSVQPQHF.

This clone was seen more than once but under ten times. The DNA of the CDR3 is TGTGCCAGCAGTTTAGGTCCTAGAGGTTACGAGCAGTACTTC. Amino acids: CASSLGPRGYEQYF. This chain joins TRBV27 and TRBJ2-7, with D hard to call. The CDR3 has 14 amino acids. Per the germline V gene, CDR1 is MNHEY and CDR2 is SMNVEV (reference sequence). The V and J ends lost 2 bases and 4 bases respectively, with 12 bases between them.

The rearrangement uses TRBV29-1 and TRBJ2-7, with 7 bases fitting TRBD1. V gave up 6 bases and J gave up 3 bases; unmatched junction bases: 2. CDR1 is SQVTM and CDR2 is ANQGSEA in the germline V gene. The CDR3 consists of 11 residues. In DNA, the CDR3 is TGCAGCGTACGGACAGGCTACGAGCAGTACTTC. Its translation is CSVRTGYEQYF.

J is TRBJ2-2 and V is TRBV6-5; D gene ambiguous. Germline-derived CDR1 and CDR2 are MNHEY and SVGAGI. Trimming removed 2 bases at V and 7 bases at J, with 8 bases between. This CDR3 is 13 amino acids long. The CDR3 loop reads CASSYNSYGELFF. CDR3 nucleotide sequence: TGTGCCAGCAGTTACAATAGTTACGGGGAGCTGTTTTTT.

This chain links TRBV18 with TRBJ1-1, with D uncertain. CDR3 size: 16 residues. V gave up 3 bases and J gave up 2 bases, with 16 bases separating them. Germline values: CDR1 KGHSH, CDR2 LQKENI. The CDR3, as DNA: TGTGCCAGCTCACCCCTAATCGGAGTAGTAAACACTGAAGCTTTCTTT. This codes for CASSPLIGVVNTEAFF.

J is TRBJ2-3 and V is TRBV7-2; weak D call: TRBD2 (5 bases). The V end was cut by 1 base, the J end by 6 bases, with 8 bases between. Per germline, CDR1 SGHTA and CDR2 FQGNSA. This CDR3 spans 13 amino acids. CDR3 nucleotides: TGTGCCAGCAGCTTAGGTCCGGGGGATACGCAGTATTTT. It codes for CASSLGPGDTQYF.

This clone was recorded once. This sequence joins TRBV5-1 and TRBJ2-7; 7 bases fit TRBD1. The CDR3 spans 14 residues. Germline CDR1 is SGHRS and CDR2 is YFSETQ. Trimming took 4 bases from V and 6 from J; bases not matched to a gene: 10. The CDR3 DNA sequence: TGCGCCAGCAGCCAGGGGTCGACAGGGCTCGAGCAGTACTTC. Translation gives CASSQGSTGLEQYF.

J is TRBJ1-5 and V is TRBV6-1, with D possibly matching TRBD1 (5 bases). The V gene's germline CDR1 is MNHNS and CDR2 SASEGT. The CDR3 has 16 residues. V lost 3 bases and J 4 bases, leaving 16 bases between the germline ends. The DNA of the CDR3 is TGTGCCAGCAGTGATCCCATTCCCGGGACTAATCAGCCCCAGCATTTT. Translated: CASSDPIPGTNQPQHF.

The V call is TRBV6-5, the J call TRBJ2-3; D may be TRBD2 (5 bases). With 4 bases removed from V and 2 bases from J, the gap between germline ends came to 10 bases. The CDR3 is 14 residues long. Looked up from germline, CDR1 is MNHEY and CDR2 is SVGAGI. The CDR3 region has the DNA TGTGCCAGCAGTTTGTGGGGAGACACAGATACGCAGTATTTT. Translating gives CASSLWGDTDTQYF.